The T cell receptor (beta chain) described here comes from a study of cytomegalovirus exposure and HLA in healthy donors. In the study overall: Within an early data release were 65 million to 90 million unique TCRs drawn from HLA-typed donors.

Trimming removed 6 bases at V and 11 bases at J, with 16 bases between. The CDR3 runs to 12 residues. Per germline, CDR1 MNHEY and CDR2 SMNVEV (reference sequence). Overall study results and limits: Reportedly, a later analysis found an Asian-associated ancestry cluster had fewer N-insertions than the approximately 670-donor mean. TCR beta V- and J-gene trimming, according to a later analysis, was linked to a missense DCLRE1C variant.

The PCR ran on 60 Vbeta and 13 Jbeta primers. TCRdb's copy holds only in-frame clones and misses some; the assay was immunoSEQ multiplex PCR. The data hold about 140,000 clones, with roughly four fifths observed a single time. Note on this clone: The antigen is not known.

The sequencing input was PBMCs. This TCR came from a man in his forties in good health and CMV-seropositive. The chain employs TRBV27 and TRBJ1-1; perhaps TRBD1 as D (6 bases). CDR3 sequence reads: CASSYGRGEAFF. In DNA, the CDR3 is TGTGCCAGCAGCTACGGCAGGGGAGAGGCTTTCTTT.